This T cell receptor beta chain comes out of a study of spatial heterogeneity in lung cancer. There are 14 residues in the CDR3. Per the germline V gene, CDR1 is SGDLS and CDR2 is YYNGEE. Trimming pared 2 bases from V and 2 bases from J, leaving 10 bases between. The time point: sample taken at primary tumor resection. 55 to 80 TRACERx patients with early, untreated non-small cell lung cancer donated samples. Material for sequencing was whole RNA from tumor, nontumor lung or frozen PBMC, left unsorted. Overall study results and limits: Counts of expanded intratumoral alpha and beta TCRs tracked tumor mutation counts. The numbers of ubiquitous and regional expanded TCRs correlated with ubiquitous and regional nonsynonymous mutations, respectively. Roughly 6.4% of tumor T cells for alpha chains and 11% to 15% for beta chains were estimated to be covered.

This clonotype was counted at least ten times. The antigen is unknown. In TCRdb, the 5' RACE reads were re-called with MiXCR into one record per CDR3 protein. Of 20,000 to 30,000 distinct CDR3 sequences listed, under 9% are singletons. This chain joins TRBV9 and TRBJ2-5; D perhaps matches TRBD2 (6 bases). The TCR was taken from a male donor with early-stage non-small cell lung cancer. The sequencing used lung tumor tissue, collected at surgery. In DNA, the CDR3 is TGTGCCAGCAGCGTTAGCGGACTACAAGAGACCCAGTACTTC. Protein: CASSVSGLQETQYF.